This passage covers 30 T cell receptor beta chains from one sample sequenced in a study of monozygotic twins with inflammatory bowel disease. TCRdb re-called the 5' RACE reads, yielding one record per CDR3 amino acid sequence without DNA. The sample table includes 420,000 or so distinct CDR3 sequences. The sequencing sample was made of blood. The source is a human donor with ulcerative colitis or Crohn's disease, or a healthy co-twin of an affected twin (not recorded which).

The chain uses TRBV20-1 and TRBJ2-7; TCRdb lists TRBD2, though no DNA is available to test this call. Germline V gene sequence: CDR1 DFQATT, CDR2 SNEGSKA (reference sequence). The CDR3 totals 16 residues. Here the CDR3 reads CSAYIRPGPLSYEQYF.

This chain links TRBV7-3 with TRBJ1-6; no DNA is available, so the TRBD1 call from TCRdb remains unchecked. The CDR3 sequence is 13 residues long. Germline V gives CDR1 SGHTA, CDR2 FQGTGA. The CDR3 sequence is CASSSTRGEPLHF. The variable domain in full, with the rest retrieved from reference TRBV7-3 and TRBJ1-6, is GAGVSQTPSNKVTEKGKYVELRCDPISGHTALYWYRQSLGQGPEFLIYFQGTGAADDSGLPNDRFFAVRPEGSVSTLKIQRTERGDSAVYLCASSSTRGEPLHFGNGTRLTVT.

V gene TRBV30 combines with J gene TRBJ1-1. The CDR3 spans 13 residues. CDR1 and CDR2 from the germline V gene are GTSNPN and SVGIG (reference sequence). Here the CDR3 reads CAWRHLWNTEAFF. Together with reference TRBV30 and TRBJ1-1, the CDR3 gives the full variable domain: SQTIHQWPATLVQPVGSPLSLECTVEGTSNPNLYWYRQAAGRGLQLLFYSVGIGQISSEVPQNLSASRPQDRQFILSSKKLLLSDSGFYLCAWRHLWNTEAFFGQGTRLTVV.

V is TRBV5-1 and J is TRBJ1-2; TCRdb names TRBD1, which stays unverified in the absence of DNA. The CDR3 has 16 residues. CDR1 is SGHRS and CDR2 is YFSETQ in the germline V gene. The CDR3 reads CASSLGTGQPTGSYTF.

The chain's CDR3 is CSAPQGYNEQFF. The chain employs TRBV20-1 and TRBJ2-1; TCRdb reports TRBD1, a call that lacks DNA to check it against. This CDR3 has 12 amino acids. Germline V gene sequence: CDR1 DFQATT, CDR2 SNEGSKA (reference sequence).

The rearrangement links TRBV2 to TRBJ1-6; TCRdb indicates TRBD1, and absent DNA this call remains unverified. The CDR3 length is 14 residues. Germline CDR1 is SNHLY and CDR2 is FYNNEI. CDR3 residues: CASSEEQGATPLHF.

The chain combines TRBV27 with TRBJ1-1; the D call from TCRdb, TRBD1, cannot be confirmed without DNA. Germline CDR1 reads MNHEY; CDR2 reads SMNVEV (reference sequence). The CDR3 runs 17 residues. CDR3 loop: CATREGSRAVFGTEAFF.

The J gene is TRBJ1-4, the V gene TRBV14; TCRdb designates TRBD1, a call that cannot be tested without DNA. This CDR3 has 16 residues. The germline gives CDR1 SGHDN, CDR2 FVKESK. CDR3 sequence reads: CASSQTPDRVNEKLFF.

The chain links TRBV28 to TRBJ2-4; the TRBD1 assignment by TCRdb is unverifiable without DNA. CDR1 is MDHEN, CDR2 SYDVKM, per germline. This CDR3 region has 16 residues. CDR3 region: CASSSLGGGNKNIQYF.

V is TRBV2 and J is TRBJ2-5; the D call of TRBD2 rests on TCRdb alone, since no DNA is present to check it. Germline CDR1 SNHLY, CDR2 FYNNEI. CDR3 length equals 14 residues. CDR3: CASLGGLEGETQYF.

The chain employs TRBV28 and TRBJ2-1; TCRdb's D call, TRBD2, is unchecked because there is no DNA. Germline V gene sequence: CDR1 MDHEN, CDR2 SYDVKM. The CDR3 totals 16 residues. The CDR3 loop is CASYASGRMVGNEQFF.

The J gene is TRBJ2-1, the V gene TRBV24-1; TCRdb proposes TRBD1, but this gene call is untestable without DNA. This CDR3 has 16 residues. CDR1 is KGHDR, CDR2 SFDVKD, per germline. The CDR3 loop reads CATSDSRDSPYNEQFF.

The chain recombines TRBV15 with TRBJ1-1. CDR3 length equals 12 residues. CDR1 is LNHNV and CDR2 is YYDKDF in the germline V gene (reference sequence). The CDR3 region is CATSRDRYEAFF. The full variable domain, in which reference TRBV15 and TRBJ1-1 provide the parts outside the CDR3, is DAMVIQNPRYQVTQFGKPVTLSCSQTLNHNVMYWYQQKSSQAPKLLFHYYDKDFNNEADTPDNFQSRRPNTSFCFLDIRSPGLGDTAMYLCATSRDRYEAFFGQGTRLTVV.

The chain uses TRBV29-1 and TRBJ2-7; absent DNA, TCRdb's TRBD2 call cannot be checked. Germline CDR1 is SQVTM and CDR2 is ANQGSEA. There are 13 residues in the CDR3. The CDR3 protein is CSVSDYSSYEQYF.

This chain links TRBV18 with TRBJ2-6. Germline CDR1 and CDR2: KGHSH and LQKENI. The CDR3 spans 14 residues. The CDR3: CASSPDSGVNVLTF.

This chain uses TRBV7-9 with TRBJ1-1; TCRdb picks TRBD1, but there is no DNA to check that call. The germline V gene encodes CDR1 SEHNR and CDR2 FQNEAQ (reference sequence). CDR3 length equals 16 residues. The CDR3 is CASSLGRGQENTEAFF.

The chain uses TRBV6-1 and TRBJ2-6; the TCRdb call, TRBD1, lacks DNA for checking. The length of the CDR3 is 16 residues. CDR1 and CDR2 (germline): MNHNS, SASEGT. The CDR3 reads CASAPGVSSGANVLTF.

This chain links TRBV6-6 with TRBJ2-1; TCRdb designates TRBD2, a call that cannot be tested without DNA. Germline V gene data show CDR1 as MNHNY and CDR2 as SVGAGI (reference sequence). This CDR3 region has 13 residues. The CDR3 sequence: CASRTPPDPEQFF.

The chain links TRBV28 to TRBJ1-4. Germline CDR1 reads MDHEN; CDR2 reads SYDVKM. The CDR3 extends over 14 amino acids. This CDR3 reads CASLGGNLGEKLFF.

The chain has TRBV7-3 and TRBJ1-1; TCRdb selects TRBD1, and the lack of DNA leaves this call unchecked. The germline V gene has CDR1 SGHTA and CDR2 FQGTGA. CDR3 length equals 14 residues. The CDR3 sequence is CASSLTPGVAEAFF. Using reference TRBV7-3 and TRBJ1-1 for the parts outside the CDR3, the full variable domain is GAGVSQTPSNKVTEKGKYVELRCDPISGHTALYWYRQSLGQGPEFLIYFQGTGAADDSGLPNDRFFAVRPEGSVSTLKIQRTERGDSAVYLCASSLTPGVAEAFFGQGTRLTVV.

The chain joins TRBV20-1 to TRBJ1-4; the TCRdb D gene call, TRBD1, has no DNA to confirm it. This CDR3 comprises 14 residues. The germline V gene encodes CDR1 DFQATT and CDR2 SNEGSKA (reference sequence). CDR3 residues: CSARARDRGEKLFF.

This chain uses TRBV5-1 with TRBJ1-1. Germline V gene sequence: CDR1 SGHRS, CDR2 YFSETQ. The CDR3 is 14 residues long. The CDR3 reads CASSLGQKVTEAFF.

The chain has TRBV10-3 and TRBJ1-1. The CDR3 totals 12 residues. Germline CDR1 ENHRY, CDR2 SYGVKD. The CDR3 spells CAIRDKATEAFF.

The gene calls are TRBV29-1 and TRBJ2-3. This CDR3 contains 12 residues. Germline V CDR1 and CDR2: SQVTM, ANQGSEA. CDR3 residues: CSVVLSADTQYF.

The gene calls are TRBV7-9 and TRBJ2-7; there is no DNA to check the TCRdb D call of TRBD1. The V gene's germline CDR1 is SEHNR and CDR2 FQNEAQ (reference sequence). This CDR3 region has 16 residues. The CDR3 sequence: CASSEATGAGTYEQYF.

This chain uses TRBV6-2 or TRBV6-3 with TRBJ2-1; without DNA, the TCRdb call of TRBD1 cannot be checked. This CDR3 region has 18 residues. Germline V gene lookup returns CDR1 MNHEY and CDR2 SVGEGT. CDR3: CASSYVQGATIKYNEQFF.

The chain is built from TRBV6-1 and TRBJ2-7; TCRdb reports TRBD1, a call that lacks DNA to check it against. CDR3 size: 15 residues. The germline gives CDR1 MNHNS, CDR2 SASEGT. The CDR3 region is CASSQETGSSYEQYF.

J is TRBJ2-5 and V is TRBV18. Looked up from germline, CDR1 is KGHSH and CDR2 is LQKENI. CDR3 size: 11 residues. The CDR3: CASLLQETQYF.

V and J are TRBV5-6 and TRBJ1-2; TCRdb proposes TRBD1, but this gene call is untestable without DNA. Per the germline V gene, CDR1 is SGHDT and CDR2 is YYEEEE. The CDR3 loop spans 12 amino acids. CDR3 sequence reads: CASSQGARGYTF.

The CDR3 reads CASSYSAPGQGGHGYTF. The chain employs TRBV6-5 and TRBJ1-2; TCRdb selects TRBD1, and the lack of DNA leaves this call unchecked. The CDR3 is 17 residues long. Germline-derived CDR1 and CDR2 are MNHEY and SVGAGI.